This T cell receptor (beta chain) emerged from a study of cytomegalovirus exposure and HLA in healthy donors. 60 Vbeta and 13 Jbeta primers were used in PCR. Using immunoSEQ multiplex PCR, the repertoire was profiled, and TCRdb retains in-frame clones only, with some absent. This sample's clone table lists about 84,000 clones. The CDR3 contains 14 residues. Trimming removed 3 bases from V and 7 bases from J; junction bases left unmatched: 4. Germline V gene sequence: CDR1 SGHVS, CDR2 FQNEAQ. The receptor comes from a man aged 50-60 years in good health and CMV-seronegative. The chain carries TRBV7-8 and TRBJ1-4, with 8 bases that match TRBD1. Sequencing input: PBMCs. The chain's CDR3 is CASSLGQVIEKLFF. CDR3 DNA sequence: TGTGCCAGCAGCTTGGGACAGGTTATTGAAAAACTGTTTTTT. Using reference TRBV7-8 and TRBJ1-4 for the parts outside the CDR3, the full variable domain is GAGVSQSPRYKVAKRGQDVALRCDPISGHVSLFWYQQALGQGPEFLTYFQNEAQLDKSGLPSDRFFAERPEGSVSTLKIQRTQQEDSAVYLCASSLGQVIEKLFFGSGTQLSVL.